A selection of T cell receptor beta chains follows, all from one sample in a study of tissue T cells after allogeneic stem cell transplantation. Some clones are missing from TCRdb's copy, which holds only in-frame ones; the method was immunoSEQ multiplex PCR. The table lists roughly 6,000 clones, around 65% of them singletons. The input for sequencing was duodenum tissue, taken at autopsy. The receptors were gathered from a woman aged 18 to 49 with breast cancer. Both conserved end residues are part of each CDR3. Fields, in order: clone size, V gene, D gene, J gene, CDR3 protein, CDR3 DNA. The D gene is left open where the match is weak. Clone size is shown for a subset of rows, as once, few, many or a class of expanded clone.

size: NA; V: TRBV18; D: NA; J: TRBJ2-1; CDR3: CASSPGGGGEQFF; DNA: TGTGCCAGCTCACCAGGGGGCGGGGGTGAGCAGTTCTTC
size: few; V: TRBV6-2/TRBV6-3; D: TRBD1; J: TRBJ1-6; CDR3: CASSTQGDSPLHF; DNA: TGTGCCAGCAGTACACAGGGGGATTCACCCCTCCACTTT
size: few; V: TRBV9; D: NA; J: TRBJ2-1; CDR3: CASSVGLRGPHNEQFF; DNA: TGTGCCAGCAGCGTAGGGTTGCGGGGCCCGCACAATGAGCAGTTCTTC
size: NA; V: TRBV7-9; D: NA; J: TRBJ1-2; CDR3: CASSLTGTDYGYTF; DNA: TGTGCCAGCAGCTTAACCGGGACCGACTATGGCTACACCTTC
size: NA; V: TRBV5-1; D: NA; J: TRBJ2-2; CDR3: CASSAVYTGELFF; DNA: TGCGCCAGCAGCGCCGTATACACCGGGGAGCTGTTTTTT
size: NA; V: TRBV7-3; D: NA; J: TRBJ2-1; CDR3: CASGLSSSYNEQFF; DNA: TGTGCCAGCGGACTTTCCAGCTCCTACAATGAGCAGTTCTTC
size: once; V: TRBV7-2; D: NA; J: TRBJ1-1; CDR3: CASSLLAGGTEAFF; DNA: TGTGCCAGCAGCTTATTGGCAGGCGGCACTGAAGCTTTCTTT
size: few; V: TRBV2; D: TRBD1; J: TRBJ1-2; CDR3: CASRDRGSHYGYTF; DNA: TGTGCCAGCAGAGACAGGGGGTCCCACTATGGCTACACCTTC
size: NA; V: TRBV6-5; D: TRBD1; J: TRBJ1-6; CDR3: CASSWNRDRNSPLHF; DNA: TGTGCCAGCAGCTGGAACCGGGACAGAAATTCACCCCTCCACTTT
size: NA; V: TRBV6-5; D: TRBD1; J: TRBJ1-4; CDR3: CASSIRDREKLFF; DNA: TGTGCCAGCAGTATTCGGGACAGGGAAAAACTGTTTTTT
size: NA; V: TRBV9; D: NA; J: TRBJ2-6; CDR3: CASSVASEGSGANVLTF; DNA: TGTGCCAGCAGCGTAGCGTCGGAGGGCTCTGGGGCCAACGTCCTGACTTTC
size: NA; V: TRBV7-2; D: NA; J: TRBJ1-4; CDR3: CASSQRGGRLEKLFF; DNA: TGTGCCAGCAGCCAAAGGGGGGGGAGGCTTGAAAAACTGTTTTTT
size: NA; V: TRBV18; D: NA; J: TRBJ1-3; CDR3: CASQAAGNTIYF; DNA: TGTGCCAGCCAGGCGGCGGGAAACACCATATATTTT
size: large; V: TRBV13; D: TRBD1; J: TRBJ2-5; CDR3: CASSGQGANWETQYF; DNA: TGTGCCAGCAGCGGACAGGGGGCTAATTGGGAGACCCAGTACTTC
size: NA; V: TRBV29-1; D: TRBD1; J: TRBJ2-3; CDR3: CSVAQGADTQYF; DNA: TGCAGCGTTGCACAGGGGGCAGATACGCAGTATTTT
size: NA; V: TRBV9; D: TRBD2; J: TRBJ2-3; CDR3: CASSFGLAGERVDTQYF; DNA: TGTGCCAGCAGCTTCGGACTAGCGGGGGAAAGGGTGGATACGCAGTATTTT
size: NA; V: TRBV6-5; D: NA; J: TRBJ1-4; CDR3: CASTYAEGRGEKLFF; DNA: TGTGCCAGCACTTATGCTGAGGGCCGGGGTGAAAAACTGTTTTTT
size: NA; V: TRBV7-8; D: TRBD1; J: TRBJ2-3; CDR3: CASSRGQGADTQYF; DNA: TGTGCCAGCAGCCGGGGACAGGGTGCAGATACGCAGTATTTT
size: NA; V: TRBV23-1; D: NA; J: TRBJ1-1; CDR3: CASGRRREDTEAFF; DNA: TGCGCCAGCGGGCGGCGGCGGGAGGACACTGAAGCTTTCTTT
size: NA; V: TRBV11-3; D: TRBD1; J: TRBJ1-1; CDR3: CASTRQGINTEAFF; DNA: TGTGCCAGCACTCGACAGGGGATAAACACTGAAGCTTTCTTT
size: few; V: TRBV7-9; D: NA; J: TRBJ2-7; CDR3: CAGGAFGSYEQYF; DNA: TGTGCCGGCGGGGCTTTTGGCTCCTACGAGCAGTACTTC
size: NA; V: TRBV6-2/TRBV6-3; D: TRBD2; J: TRBJ2-1; CDR3: CASSYSGTSRAYNEQFF; DNA: TGTGCCAGCAGTTATTCGGGGACTAGTCGGGCCTACAATGAGCAGTTCTTC
size: once; V: TRBV9; D: NA; J: TRBJ2-3; CDR3: CASSVSGFGEKYF; DNA: TGTGCCAGCAGCGTTTCCGGTTTCGGAGAAAAGTATTTT
size: NA; V: TRBV4-3; D: NA; J: TRBJ1-4; CDR3: CASSQDSGNEKLFF; DNA: TGCGCCAGCAGCCAAGACTCCGGGAATGAAAAACTGTTTTTT
size: few; V: TRBV7-2; D: NA; J: TRBJ2-3; CDR3: CASSLPATDTQYF; DNA: TGTGCCAGCAGCTTACCAGCAACGGATACGCAGTATTTT
size: NA; V: TRBV4-3; D: NA; J: TRBJ1-2; CDR3: CASSQDRMGWVYGYTF; DNA: TGCGCCAGCAGCCAAGATCGGATGGGTTGGGTCTATGGCTACACCTTC
size: NA; V: TRBV7-2; D: TRBD2; J: TRBJ2-3; CDR3: CASSLTLPSGGATDTQYF; DNA: TGTGCCAGCAGCTTAACCCTCCCTAGCGGGGGGGCAACAGATACGCAGTATTTT
size: large; V: TRBV27; D: TRBD1; J: TRBJ1-2; CDR3: CASGWDSLNGYTF; DNA: TGTGCCAGCGGGTGGGACAGTCTTAATGGCTACACCTTC
size: NA; V: TRBV6-5; D: NA; J: TRBJ1-6; CDR3: CASSYGSFLNSPLHF; DNA: TGTGCCAGTAGTTATGGCAGCTTTCTTAATTCACCCCTCCACTTT
size: NA; V: TRBV4-2; D: TRBD1; J: TRBJ2-3; CDR3: CASSQYRADRGLTSTDTQYF; DNA: TGTGCCAGCAGCCAATACCGTGCCGACAGGGGGCTAACTAGCACAGATACGCAGTATTTT
size: once; V: TRBV11-2; D: NA; J: TRBJ2-5; CDR3: CASSFGAGPQETQYF; DNA: TGTGCCAGCAGCTTCGGAGCGGGCCCACAAGAGACCCAGTACTTC
size: NA; V: TRBV7-3; D: TRBD2; J: TRBJ2-3; CDR3: CASSPKGLAAITDTQYF; DNA: TGTGCCAGCAGCCCCAAAGGCCTAGCGGCAATCACAGATACGCAGTATTTT
size: NA; V: TRBV5-1; D: NA; J: TRBJ2-1; CDR3: CASSLLGDEQFF; DNA: TGCGCCAGCAGCTTGCTGGGGGATGAGCAGTTCTTC
size: few; V: TRBV9; D: NA; J: TRBJ2-2; CDR3: CASSVGVQVINTGELFF; DNA: TGTGCCAGCAGCGTAGGAGTCCAAGTAATTAACACCGGGGAGCTGTTTTTT
size: once; V: TRBV28; D: NA; J: TRBJ1-5; CDR3: CASSLSRGEIYQPQHF; DNA: TGTGCCAGCAGTTTATCGCGGGGAGAGATATATCAGCCCCAGCATTTT
size: NA; V: TRBV29-1; D: NA; J: TRBJ1-2; CDR3: CSVNRQNYGYTF; DNA: TGCAGCGTTAACAGACAAAACTATGGCTACACCTTC
size: NA; V: TRBV4-2; D: TRBD2; J: TRBJ2-3; CDR3: CASSQDTLAGGPMLTDTQYF; DNA: TGTGCCAGCAGCCAAGATACGCTAGCGGGAGGGCCGATGTTAACGGATACGCAGTATTTT
size: NA; V: TRBV6-5; D: NA; J: TRBJ2-6; CDR3: CASRTGANVLTF; DNA: TGTGCCAGCCGGACTGGGGCCAACGTCCTGACTTTC
size: medium-sized; V: TRBV21-1; D: NA; J: TRBJ2-7; CDR3: CASSNGQGKEGLHEQYF; DNA: TGTGCCAGCAGCAATGGGCAGGGTAAGGAGGGGCTCCACGAGCAGTACTTC